Presented here are 10 T cell receptor beta chains from one specimen sequenced in a study of OX40 agonist ivuxolimab in advanced cancers. Clones were read by immunoSEQ multiplex PCR, and TCRdb kept only the in-frame ones, dropping some. This table holds about 75,000 clones, more than 75% found once. The sequenced sample was CD4+ or CD8+ T cells sorted from blood, obtained in a trial of the OX40 agonist ivuxolimab. Receptors were obtained from an adult with an advanced solid tumor such as melanoma, head and neck, liver or kidney cancer.

The chain uses TRBV6-6 and TRBJ2-6; D might be TRBD1 (6 bases). V lost 5 bases and J lost 2, with 7 bases in between. The CDR3 extends over 14 amino acids. The germline V gene has CDR1 MNHNY and CDR2 SVGAGI (reference sequence). CDR3 coding DNA: TGTGCCAGCAGTCAGGGGACTGGGGCCAACGTCCTGACTTTC. Translated, it gives CASSQGTGANVLTF.

The V gene is TRBV27, the J gene TRBJ2-5, with 8 bases matching TRBD2. The ends lost 5 bases at V and 2 bases at J; junction bases unmatched: 4. Looked up from germline, CDR1 is MNHEY and CDR2 is SMNVEV (reference sequence). This CDR3 has 14 residues. CDR3 DNA sequence: TGTGCCAGCAGTCCAGGACTAGCTCAAGAGACCCAGTACTTC. This codes for CASSPGLAQETQYF.

The gene calls are TRBV2 and TRBJ2-2, with a tentative D call TRBD2 (6 bases). The germline CDR1 and CDR2 sequences are SNHLY and FYNNEI. The length of the CDR3 is 16 residues. Trimming shortened V by 6 bases and J by 5 bases, and 19 bases separated the two germline ends. The CDR3 reads CASRRREGGWTGELFF. DNA of the CDR3: TGTGCCAGCAGGAGGAGGGAAGGTGGCTGGACCGGGGAGCTGTTTTTT.

The chain combines TRBV28 with TRBJ1-1; 9 bases map to TRBD1. The V gene end was trimmed by 3 bases and the J gene end by 6 bases; junction bases not matched to a gene: 8. CDR3 length: 15 residues. The germline CDR1 and CDR2 sequences are MDHEN and SYDVKM. The CDR3 here is CASSFGTGIGAEAFF. The DNA for the CDR3 is TGTGCCAGCAGTTTCGGGACAGGGATCGGGGCTGAAGCTTTCTTT.

This rearrangement joins TRBV5-6 to TRBJ2-5; either TRBD1 or TRBD2 may fit D (5 bases each). Germline CDR1 SGHDT, CDR2 YYEEEE. The CDR3 has 14 residues. V lost 0 bases and J lost 6, with 12 bases in between. The DNA of the CDR3 is TGTGCCAGCAGCTTGGCGGCAGGGAGAAAGACCCAGTACTTC. This sequence encodes CASSLAAGRKTQYF.

This chain joins TRBV29-1 and TRBJ2-5, with D possibly TRBD2 on 5 matching bases. V was clipped by 1 base and J by 2 bases, with 14 bases between them. The CDR3 length is 15 residues. Germline CDR1 reads SQVTM; CDR2 reads ANQGSEA. In nucleotides, the CDR3 is TGCAGCGTTGAAGTCCACGGGGAAGGGCAAGAGACCCAGTACTTC. It codes for CSVEVHGEGQETQYF. The variable domain in full, with the rest retrieved from reference TRBV29-1 and TRBJ2-5, is SAVISQKPSRDICQRGTSLTIQCQVDSQVTMMFWYRQQPGQSLTLIATANQGSEATYESGFVIDKFPISRPNLTFSTLTVSNMSPEDSSIYLCSVEVHGEGQETQYFGPGTRLLVL.

The chain has TRBV10-3 and TRBJ2-7, with D unresolved. The CDR3 has 12 amino acids. Trimming stripped 5 bases from V and 3 bases from J, with 8 bases between. The germline V gene encodes CDR1 ENHRY and CDR2 SYGVKD. CDR3 in amino acids: CAISPIIYEQYF. For the CDR3, the DNA is TGTGCCATCAGTCCGATCATCTACGAGCAGTACTTC.

The V gene is TRBV19, the J gene TRBJ2-5; 11 positions agree with TRBD1. The CDR3 runs 16 residues. After removal of 4 bases from V and 5 bases from J, the junction contained 9 bases not matched to a gene. Germline CDR1 is LNHDA and CDR2 is SQIVND (reference sequence). CDR3 sequence (DNA): TGTGCCAGTAGTAGACCGGGACAGGGGGTTCAGGAGACCCAGTACTTC. It translates to CASSRPGQGVQETQYF.

The rearrangement uses TRBV6-1 and TRBJ1-2; no definite D call. Germline loops: CDR1 MNHNS, CDR2 SASEGT. V lost 0 bases and J 3 bases, leaving 11 bases between the germline ends. This CDR3 region has 15 residues. CDR3 protein: CASSEALGEYYGYTF. In DNA form, the CDR3 reads TGTGCCAGCAGTGAAGCGCTTGGGGAATACTATGGCTACACCTTC.

The chain combines TRBV21-1 with TRBJ2-1. TRBV21-1 is marked as a pseudogene. This CDR3 comprises 18 residues. CDR3 amino acids: CASSKAPFNKGKYNEQFF. The CDR3 DNA sequence: TGTGCCAGCAGCAAAGCCCCTTTCAACAAGGGAAAGTACAATGAGCAGTTCTTC.